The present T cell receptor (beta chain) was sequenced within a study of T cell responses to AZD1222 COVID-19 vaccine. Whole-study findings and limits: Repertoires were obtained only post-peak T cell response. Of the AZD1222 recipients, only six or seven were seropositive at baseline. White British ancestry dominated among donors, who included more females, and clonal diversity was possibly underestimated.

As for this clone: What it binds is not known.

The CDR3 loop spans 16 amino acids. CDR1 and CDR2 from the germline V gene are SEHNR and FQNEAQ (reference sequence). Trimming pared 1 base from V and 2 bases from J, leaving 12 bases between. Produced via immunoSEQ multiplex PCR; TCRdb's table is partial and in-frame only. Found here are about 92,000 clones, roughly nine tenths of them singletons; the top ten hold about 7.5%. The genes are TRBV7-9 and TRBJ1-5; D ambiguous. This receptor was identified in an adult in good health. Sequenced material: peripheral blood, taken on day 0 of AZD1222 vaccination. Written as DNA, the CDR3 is TGTGCCAGCAGCTTAGATCAGAGCGGCGGCAATCAGCCCCAGCATTTT. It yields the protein CASSLDQSGGNQPQHF.